The next 25 T cell receptor beta chains were all read from a single sample in a study of identical twins. TCRdb independently ran MiXCR on the 5' RACE reads; one entry per CDR3 protein. In the table there are 500,000 or so distinct CDR3 sequences, around 20% of which are singletons. The sample was also reused in another study, on T cells expressing NK-cell markers.

Sequencing input: CD4+ T cells sorted from blood. These receptors came from a woman in her late teens or twenties in good health.

This clonotype was observed a few times. The chain employs TRBV3-1 and TRBJ1-2, with TRBD1 as a possible D gene (5 bases). V was shortened by 1 base and J by 8 bases, with 11 bases between the two germline ends. The CDR3 totals 13 residues. From germline, CDR1 is LGHDT and CDR2 YNNKEL (reference sequence). This chain's CDR3 is CASSQAGTGGYTF. The CDR3 DNA follows: TGTGCCAGCAGCCAAGCGGGGACCGGGGGCTACACCTTC.

The V and J genes are TRBV12-3 or TRBV12-4 and TRBJ1-1; 11 bases align to TRBD1. The CDR3 is made up of 17 amino acids. Trimming removed 6 bases from V and 0 bases from J; junction bases left unmatched: 9. The CDR3 here is CASSGTGGFEMNTEAFF. The CDR3 DNA follows: TGTGCCAGCAGCGGGACAGGGGGGTTTGAGATGAACACTGAAGCTTTCTTT.

The gene calls are TRBV15 and TRBJ2-2; 16 nucleotides line up with TRBD2. The CDR3 contains 22 residues. Unmatched junction bases numbered 14, after V lost 0 bases and J lost 4 bases. Per germline, CDR1 LNHNV and CDR2 YYDKDF (reference sequence). The CDR3 region is CATSRDLSGTSGRAGSTGELFF. The DNA of the CDR3 is TGTGCCACCAGCAGAGATCTCTCAGGGACTAGCGGGAGGGCGGGGAGCACCGGGGAGCTGTTTTTT.

This clonotype was counted a few times. The chain combines TRBV6-1 with TRBJ1-4; D is unresolved. Trimming took 5 bases from V and 7 from J, leaving 11 bases between them. Germline V gene sequence: CDR1 MNHNS, CDR2 SASEGT. The CDR3 runs to 13 residues. The CDR3 protein is CASSQAGSEKLFF. DNA for the CDR3: TGTGCCAGCAGTCAGGCGGGGAGTGAAAAACTGTTTTTT.

This chain uses TRBV6-1 with TRBJ2-7, with 15 nucleotides matching TRBD2. Per germline, CDR1 MNHNS and CDR2 SASEGT. The CDR3 is 15 residues long. V lost 6 bases, J lost 4 bases, and 4 bases stayed unmatched. CDR3 nucleotides: TGTGCCAGCAGAGGGACTAGCGGGAGGAAGTACGAGCAGTACTTC. Translation gives CASRGTSGRKYEQYF.

The genes are TRBV2 and TRBJ1-5; D not resolved. Germline CDR1 SNHLY, CDR2 FYNNEI. Trimming left V 8 bases short and J 2 bases short, with 10 bases between. This CDR3 contains 13 residues. In DNA, the CDR3 is TGTGCCAGCGGAAGCCAGGGCAATCAGCCCCAGCATTTT. Residues: CASGSQGNQPQHF.

A few counts support this clonotype. V usage is TRBV11-2 and J usage is TRBJ1-2, with D perhaps TRBD1 (5 bases). The germline V gene encodes CDR1 SGHAT and CDR2 FQNNGV. Deletions cut 2 bases from V and 5 bases from J, with 24 bases between. This CDR3 spans 18 amino acids. In nucleotides, the CDR3 is TGTGCCAGCAGCTTATCTCTCCCCGGTGCCGGGGCAGGGTATGGCTACACCTTC. Translating it yields CASSLSLPGAGAGYGYTF.

This chain uses TRBV27 with TRBJ1-3; D gene unclear. CDR3 length: 12 amino acids. V was pared by 7 bases and J by 2 bases, with 6 bases between. The germline V gene has CDR1 MNHEY and CDR2 SMNVEV (reference sequence). The CDR3 bases are TGTGCCAGCACCGGACCTGGAAACACCATATATTTT. It is translated as CASTGPGNTIYF.

The sample holds a few counts of this clonotype. V and J are TRBV6-1 and TRBJ1-5, with a weak D call TRBD1 (6 bases). The CDR3 is made up of 15 amino acids. CDR1 is MNHNS, CDR2 SASEGT, per germline. V was cut by 5 bases and J by 0 bases, with 11 bases left in between. The CDR3 protein is CASSNSGVSNQPQHF. The CDR3 nucleotides read TGTGCCAGCAGTAATTCAGGGGTTAGCAATCAGCCCCAGCATTTT.

This clonotype was counted a few times. The chain carries TRBV5-1 and TRBJ2-1; 8 bases are a match to TRBD1. V was clipped by 0 bases and J by 7 bases; unmatched bases: 3. The germline gives CDR1 SGHRS, CDR2 YFSETQ. The CDR3 extends over 14 amino acids. CDR3 in DNA: TGCGCCAGCAGCTTGGGGACAGGGCAAAATGAGCAGTTCTTC. It translates to CASSLGTGQNEQFF. The entire variable domain, with the rest obtained from reference TRBV5-1 and TRBJ2-1, is as follows: KAGVTQTPRYLIKTRGQQVTLSCSPISGHRSVSWYQQTPGQGLQFLFEYFSETQRNKGNFPGRFSGRQFSNSRSEMNVSTLELGDSALYLCASSLGTGQNEQFFGPGTRLTVL.

This rearrangement joins TRBV11-3 to TRBJ2-3; 9 positions match TRBD2. With 4 bases clipped from V and 1 base from J, the junction kept 6 bases outside the gene matches. The CDR3 totals 16 residues. Germline V lookup: CDR1 SGHNT, CDR2 YENEEA. The CDR3 coding sequence is TGTGCCAGCAGCTCCAGACTAGCGGATGGCACAGATACGCAGTATTTT. This codes for CASSSRLADGTDTQYF.

This clonotype was seen at least ten times. The chain carries TRBV12-3 or TRBV12-4 and TRBJ2-1; TRBD1 matches 8 bases. The CDR3 length is 11 residues. V trimming: 5 bases; J trimming: 15 bases; junction bases outside the gene matches: 6. The CDR3 protein is CASSKTGVGFF. The DNA for the CDR3 is TGTGCCAGCAGTAAGACAGGGGTGGGGTTCTTC.

This clonotype was counted ten times or more. The J gene is TRBJ1-2, the V gene TRBV10-3; D ambiguous. The CDR3 is 12 amino acids. The germline CDR1 and CDR2 sequences are ENHRY and SYGVKD. The V end lost 5 bases, the J end lost 2 bases, and 6 bases lay between the germline ends. CDR3 loop: CAISPNNYGYTF. The CDR3, as DNA: TGTGCCATCAGTCCTAACAACTATGGCTACACCTTC.

Concerning this clonotype: At one end, the junction sequence differs from germline, possibly due to a read error. The V call is TRBV5-1, the J call TRBJ2-1; 8 bases agree with TRBD2. There are 16 residues in the CDR3. Germline lookup yields CDR1 SGHRS and CDR2 YFSETQ. The CDR3 protein is CASSLGSGLVYNEQFF. CDR3 nucleotide sequence: TGCGCCAGCAGCTTGGGTTCGGGACTAGTCTACAATGAGCAGTTTTTC.

The chain is built from TRBV6-4 and TRBJ2-1; 9 bases map to TRBD2. The ends lost 6 bases at V and 1 base at J; junction bases unmatched: 4. CDR3 length equals 15 residues. Germline loops: CDR1 MRHNA, CDR2 SNTAGT. DNA of the CDR3: TGTGCCAGCAGCGCTGGACTAGCGTCCTACAATGAGCAGTTCTTC. This codes for CASSAGLASYNEQFF.

V gene TRBV10-3 combines with J gene TRBJ1-1; 9 bases are a match to TRBD1. This CDR3 contains 16 residues. Germline values: CDR1 ENHRY, CDR2 SYGVKD. V gave up 6 bases and J gave up 5 bases; unmatched junction bases: 13. CDR3 in amino acids: CAISVSPQGAYTEAFF. As DNA, the CDR3 is TGTGCCATCAGCGTATCCCCACAGGGGGCATATACTGAAGCTTTCTTT.

This clonotype was observed a few times. The chain carries TRBV4-3 and TRBJ2-2; TRBD2 matches at 8 bases. Unmatched junction bases numbered 6, after V lost 0 bases and J lost 6 bases. The CDR3 is 16 residues long. Germline CDR1 is LGHNA and CDR2 is YSLEER. In nucleotides, the CDR3 is TGCGCCAGCAGCCAAGATCCGGGAGGGGGTGCCGGGGAGCTGTTTTTT. It yields the protein CASSQDPGGGAGELFF.

J is TRBJ2-3 and V is TRBV6-5, with unresolved D. Germline V lookup: CDR1 MNHEY, CDR2 SVGAGI. V was trimmed by 0 bases and J by 5 bases, leaving 9 bases between them. The CDR3 has 14 amino acids. The DNA for the CDR3 is TGTGCCAGCAGTTACTCGATGTGGAGAGATACGCAGTATTTT. Protein: CASSYSMWRDTQYF.

The chain recombines TRBV27 with TRBJ1-1, with TRBD1 identical over 11 bases. The CDR3 is 16 amino acids. Trimming removed 4 bases from V and 1 base from J; junction bases left unmatched: 5. Germline V gene lookup returns CDR1 MNHEY and CDR2 SMNVEV (reference sequence). CDR3 sequence reads: CASSSDRGRGNTEAFF. The CDR3 coding sequence is TGTGCCAGCAGTTCGGACAGGGGGCGCGGGAACACTGAAGCTTTCTTT.

V gene TRBV7-8 combines with J gene TRBJ1-2, with 9 bases lining up with TRBD1. Germline loops: CDR1 SGHVS, CDR2 FQNEAQ. CDR3 length equals 13 residues. The V segment lost 5 bases and the J segment 7 bases; nucleotides outside the gene matches: 5. CDR3 DNA: TGTGCCAGCAGCCTGGACAGGGGTGGTGGCTACACCTTC. Amino acids: CASSLDRGGGYTF.

Note on this clonotype: An end of the junction differs from the germline gene, which may be a read error. This chain links TRBV20-1 with TRBJ1-1; D is possibly TRBD1 (6 bases). Germline V gives CDR1 DFQATT, CDR2 SNEGSKA (reference sequence). This CDR3 has 14 amino acids. The CDR3 loop is CSASRRGRGTEVFF. The CDR3 DNA reads TGCAGTGCTAGTCGACGGGGGCGCGGCACTGAAGTTTTCTTT.

This clonotype was observed a few times. The chain joins TRBV11-2 to TRBJ2-1; D remains ambiguous. Trimming shortened V by 5 bases and J by 7 bases, and 12 bases separated the two germline ends. Looked up from germline, CDR1 is SGHAT and CDR2 is FQNNGV. The CDR3 sequence is 13 residues long. CDR3 in DNA: TGTGCCAGCAGCCCCCTAGTTCGAAATGAGCAGTTCTTC. This translates into CASSPLVRNEQFF.

The chain uses TRBV29-1 and TRBJ2-2; D not resolved. V lost 5 bases to trimming and J lost 2 bases, with 12 bases between them. This CDR3 region has 14 residues. From germline, CDR1 is SQVTM and CDR2 ANQGSEA. The CDR3 sequence is CSVRTAPNTGELFF. The CDR3 nucleotides are TGCAGCGTTCGAACGGCACCTAACACCGGGGAGCTGTTTTTT.

The chain employs TRBV4-1 and TRBJ1-1; possibly TRBD1 for D (6 bases). CDR1 is MGHRA and CDR2 is YSYEKL in the germline V gene. This CDR3 is 18 amino acids long. V was trimmed by 5 bases and J by 3 bases, leaving 25 bases between them. CDR3 residues: CASSDAGGRVKGDTEAFF. The CDR3, as DNA: TGCGCCAGCAGCGACGCGGGGGGCAGGGTAAAAGGGGACACTGAAGCTTTCTTT.

This clonotype occurred a few times. The V call is TRBV19, the J call TRBJ2-1, with 7 bases fitting TRBD1. With V trimmed by 7 bases and J by 9 bases, 15 bases remained unmatched. CDR1 and CDR2 (germline): LNHDA, SQIVND (reference sequence). The CDR3 extends over 15 amino acids. The CDR3 DNA is TGTGCCAGTACCCTGTCGAGGGGACAGACATTTGAGCAGTTCTTC. The encoded protein is CASTLSRGQTFEQFF. Filled out from reference TRBV19 and TRBJ2-1, the complete variable domain reads DGGITQSPKYLFRKEGQNVTLSCEQNLNHDAMYWYRQDPGQGLRLIYYSQIVNDFQKGDIAEGYSVSREKKESFPLTVTSAQKNPTAFYLCASTLSRGQTFEQFFGPGTRLTVL.